This TCR beta chain was recovered during a study of T-cell memory formation after mild COVID-19. Notes on the study in general: Contracting CD4+ clones sat mainly in CM and EM; CD8+ in EMRA. Still unconfirmed is whether the second-wave clones peaking on day 37 recognized SARS-CoV-2.

5'RACE with constant-segment primers yielded barcoded, UMI-tagged TCR alpha and TCR beta cDNA libraries. TCRdb recomputed calls from the 5' RACE reads with MiXCR, one row per CDR3 protein. The top ten hold roughly 8.4% of the sample, which has approximately 440,000 distinct CDR3 sequences, about 20% seen once. This clonotype was seen a handful of times. The antigen is undetermined. This CDR3 comprises 14 residues. V dropped 5 bases and J dropped 4; count of bases not matched to a gene: 5. Sequenced sample: PBMCs or a T cell subset sorted from them (not recorded which). The receptor's source is an adult woman who had mild COVID-19 (a few samples of this study predate the infection). Cell type and time point are not known. V gene TRBV12-3 or TRBV12-4 combines with J gene TRBJ2-1, with 7 bases that match TRBD1. This chain's CDR3 is CASSEGGPYNEQFF. The CDR3 DNA is TGTGCCAGCAGTGAAGGGGGCCCTTACAATGAGCAGTTCTTC.